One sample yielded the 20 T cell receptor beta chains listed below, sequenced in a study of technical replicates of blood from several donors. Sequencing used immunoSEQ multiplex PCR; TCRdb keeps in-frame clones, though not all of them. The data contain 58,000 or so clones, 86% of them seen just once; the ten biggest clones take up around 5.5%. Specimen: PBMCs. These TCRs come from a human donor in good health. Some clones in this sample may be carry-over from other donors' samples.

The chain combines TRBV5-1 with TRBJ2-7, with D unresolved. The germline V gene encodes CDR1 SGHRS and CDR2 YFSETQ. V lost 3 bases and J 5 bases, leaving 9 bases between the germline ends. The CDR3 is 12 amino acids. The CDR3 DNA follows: TGCGCCAGCAGCTCTGGCGAGGACGAGCAGTACTTC. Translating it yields CASSSGEDEQYF. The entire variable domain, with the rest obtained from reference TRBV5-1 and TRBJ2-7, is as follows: KAGVTQTPRYLIKTRGQQVTLSCSPISGHRSVSWYQQTPGQGLQFLFEYFSETQRNKGNFPGRFSGRQFSNSRSEMNVSTLELGDSALYLCASSSGEDEQYFGPGTRLTVT.

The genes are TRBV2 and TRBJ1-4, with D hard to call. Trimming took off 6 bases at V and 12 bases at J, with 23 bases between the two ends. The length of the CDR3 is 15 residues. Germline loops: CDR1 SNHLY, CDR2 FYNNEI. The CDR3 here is CASSGPGKRNIELFF. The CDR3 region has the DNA TGTGCCAGCAGCGGGCCGGGAAAGAGAAACATAGAACTGTTTTTT.

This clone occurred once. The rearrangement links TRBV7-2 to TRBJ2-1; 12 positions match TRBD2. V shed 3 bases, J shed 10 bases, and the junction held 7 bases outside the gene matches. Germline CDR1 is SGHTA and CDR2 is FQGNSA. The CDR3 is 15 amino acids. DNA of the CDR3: TGTGCCAGCAGCTTGCGGACTAGCGGGGTGGGAGAGCAGTTCTTC. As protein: CASSLRTSGVGEQFF.

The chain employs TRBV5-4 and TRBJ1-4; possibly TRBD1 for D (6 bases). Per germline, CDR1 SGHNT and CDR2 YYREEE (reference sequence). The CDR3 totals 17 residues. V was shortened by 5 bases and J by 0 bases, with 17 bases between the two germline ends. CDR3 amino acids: CASSRRQERSTNEKLFF. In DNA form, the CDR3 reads TGTGCCAGCAGTCGTCGACAGGAGCGCTCAACTAATGAAAAACTGTTTTTT.

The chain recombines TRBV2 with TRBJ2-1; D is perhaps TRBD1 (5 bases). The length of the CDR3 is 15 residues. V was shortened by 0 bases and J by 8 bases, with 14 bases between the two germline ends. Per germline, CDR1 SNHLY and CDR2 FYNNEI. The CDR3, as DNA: TGTGCCAGCAGTGAAGCGCCCGCCCAGGGCGATGAGCAGTTCTTC. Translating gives CASSEAPAQGDEQFF.

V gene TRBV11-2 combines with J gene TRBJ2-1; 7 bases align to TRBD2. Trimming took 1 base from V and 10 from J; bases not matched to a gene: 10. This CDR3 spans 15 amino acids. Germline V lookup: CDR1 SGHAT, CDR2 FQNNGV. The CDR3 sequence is CASSLGGRGIQEQFF. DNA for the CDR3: TGTGCCAGCAGCTTAGGAGGGAGGGGTATACAGGAGCAGTTCTTC. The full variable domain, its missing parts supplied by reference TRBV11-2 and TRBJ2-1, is EAGVAQSPRYKIIEKRQSVAFWCNPISGHATLYWYQQILGQGPKLLIQFQNNGVVDDSQLPKDRFSAERLKGVDSTLKIQPAKLEDSAVYLCASSLGGRGIQEQFFGPGTRLTVL.

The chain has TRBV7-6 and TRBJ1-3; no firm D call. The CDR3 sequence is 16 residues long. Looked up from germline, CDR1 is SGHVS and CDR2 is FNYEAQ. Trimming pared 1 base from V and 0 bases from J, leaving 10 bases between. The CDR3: CASSLVPGSSGNTIYF. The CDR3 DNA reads TGTGCCAGCAGCTTAGTCCCAGGTAGCTCTGGAAACACCATATATTTT.

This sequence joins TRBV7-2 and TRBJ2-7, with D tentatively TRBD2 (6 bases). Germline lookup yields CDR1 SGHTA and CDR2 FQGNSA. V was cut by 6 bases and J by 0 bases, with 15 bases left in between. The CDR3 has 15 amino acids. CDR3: CASSSQGSGSYEQYF. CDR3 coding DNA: TGTGCCAGCAGTTCCCAAGGTAGCGGCTCCTACGAGCAGTACTTC.

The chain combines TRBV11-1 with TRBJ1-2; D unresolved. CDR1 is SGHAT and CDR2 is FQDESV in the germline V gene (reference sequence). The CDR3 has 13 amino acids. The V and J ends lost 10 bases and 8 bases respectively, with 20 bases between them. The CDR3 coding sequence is TGTGCCACCGGAACTCCGGGAGCATGGGGCTACACCTTC. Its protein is CATGTPGAWGYTF.

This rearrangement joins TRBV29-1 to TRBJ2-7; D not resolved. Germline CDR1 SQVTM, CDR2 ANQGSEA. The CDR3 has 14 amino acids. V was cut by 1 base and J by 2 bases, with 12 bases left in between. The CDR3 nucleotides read TGCAGCGTTGAAGTTCCCGAACAAGCCTACGAGCAGTACTTC. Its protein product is CSVEVPEQAYEQYF.

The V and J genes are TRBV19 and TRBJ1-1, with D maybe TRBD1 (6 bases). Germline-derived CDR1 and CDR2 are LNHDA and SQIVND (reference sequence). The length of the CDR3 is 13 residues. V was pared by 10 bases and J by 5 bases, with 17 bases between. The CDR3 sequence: CAISGGAGTEAFF. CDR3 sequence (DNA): TGTGCCATTTCTGGGGGGGCGGGGACTGAAGCTTTCTTT.

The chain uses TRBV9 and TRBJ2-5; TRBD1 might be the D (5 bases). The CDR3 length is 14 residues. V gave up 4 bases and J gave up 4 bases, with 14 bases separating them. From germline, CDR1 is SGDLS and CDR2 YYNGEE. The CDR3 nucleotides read TGTGCCAGCAGCACCGCGCAAGGGGCAGAGACCCAGTACTTC. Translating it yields CASSTAQGAETQYF.

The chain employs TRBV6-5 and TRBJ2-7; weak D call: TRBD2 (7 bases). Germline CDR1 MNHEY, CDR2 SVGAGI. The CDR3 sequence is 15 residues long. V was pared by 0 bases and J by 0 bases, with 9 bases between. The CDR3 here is CASSYSAGASYEQYF. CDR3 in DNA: TGTGCCAGCAGTTACTCTGCGGGGGCCTCCTACGAGCAGTACTTC.

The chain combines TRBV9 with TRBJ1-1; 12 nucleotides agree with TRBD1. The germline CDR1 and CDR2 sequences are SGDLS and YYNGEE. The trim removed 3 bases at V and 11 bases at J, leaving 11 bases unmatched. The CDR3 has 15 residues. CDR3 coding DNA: TGTGCCAGCAGCGGGGGGACAGGGGGCACGCCCTGGGCTTTCTTT. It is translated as CASSGGTGGTPWAFF.

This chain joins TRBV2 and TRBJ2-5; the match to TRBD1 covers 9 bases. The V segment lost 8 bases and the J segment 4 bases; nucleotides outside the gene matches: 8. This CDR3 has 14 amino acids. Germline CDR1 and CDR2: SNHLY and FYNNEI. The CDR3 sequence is CASSRQGGSETQYF. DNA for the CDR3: TGTGCCAGCTCTAGACAGGGGGGATCAGAGACCCAGTACTTC.

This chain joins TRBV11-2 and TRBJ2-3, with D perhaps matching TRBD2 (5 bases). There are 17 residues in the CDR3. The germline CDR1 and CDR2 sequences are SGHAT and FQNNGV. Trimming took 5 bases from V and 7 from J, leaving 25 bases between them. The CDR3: CASSPSSGGLSRNTQYF. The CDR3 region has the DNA TGTGCCAGCAGCCCTAGCTCCGGCGGCCTCAGTAGAAATACGCAGTATTTT.

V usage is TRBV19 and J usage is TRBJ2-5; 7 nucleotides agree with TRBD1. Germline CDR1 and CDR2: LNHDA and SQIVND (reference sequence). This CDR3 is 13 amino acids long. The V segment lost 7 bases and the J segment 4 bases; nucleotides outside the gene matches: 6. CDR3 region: CASTRPGGETQYF. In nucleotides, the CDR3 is TGTGCCAGTACTAGGCCAGGGGGAGAGACCCAGTACTTC.

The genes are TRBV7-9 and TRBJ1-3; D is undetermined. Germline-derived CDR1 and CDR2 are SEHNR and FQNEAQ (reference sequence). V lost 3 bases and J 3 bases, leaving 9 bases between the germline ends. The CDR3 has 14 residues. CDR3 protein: CASSFEGGGNTIYF. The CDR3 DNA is TGTGCCAGCAGCTTCGAGGGAGGTGGAAACACCATATATTTT.

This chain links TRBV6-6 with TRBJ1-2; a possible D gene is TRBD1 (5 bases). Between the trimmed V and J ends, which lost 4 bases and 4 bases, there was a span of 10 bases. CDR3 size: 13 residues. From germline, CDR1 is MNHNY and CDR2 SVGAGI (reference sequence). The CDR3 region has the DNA TGTGCCAGCAGTTTGCAGGGAGGCTATGGCTACACCTTC. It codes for CASSLQGGYGYTF.

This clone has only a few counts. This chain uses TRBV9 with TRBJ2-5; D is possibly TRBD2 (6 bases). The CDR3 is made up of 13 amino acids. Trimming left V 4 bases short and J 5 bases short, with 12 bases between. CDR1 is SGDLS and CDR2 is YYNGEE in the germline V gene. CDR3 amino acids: CASSTGTLETQYF. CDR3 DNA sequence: TGTGCCAGCAGCACCGGGACTCTGGAGACCCAGTACTTC. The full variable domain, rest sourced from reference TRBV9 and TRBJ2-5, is DSGVTQTPKHLITATGQRVTLRCSPRSGDLSVYWYQQSLDQGLQFLIQYYNGEERAKGNILERFSAQQFPDLHSELNLSSLELGDSALYFCASSTGTLETQYFGPGTRLLVL.